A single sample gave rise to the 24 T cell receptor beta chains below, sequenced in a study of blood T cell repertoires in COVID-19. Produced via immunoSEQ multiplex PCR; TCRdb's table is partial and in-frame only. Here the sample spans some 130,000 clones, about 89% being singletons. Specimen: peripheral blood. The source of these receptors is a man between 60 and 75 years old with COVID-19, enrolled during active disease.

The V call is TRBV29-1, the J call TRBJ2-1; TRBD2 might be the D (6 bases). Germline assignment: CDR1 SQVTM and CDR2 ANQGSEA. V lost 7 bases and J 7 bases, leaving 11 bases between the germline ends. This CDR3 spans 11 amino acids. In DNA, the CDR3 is TGCAGCGGGGAGGCGCTTAATGAGCAGTTCTTC. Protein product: CSGEALNEQFF.

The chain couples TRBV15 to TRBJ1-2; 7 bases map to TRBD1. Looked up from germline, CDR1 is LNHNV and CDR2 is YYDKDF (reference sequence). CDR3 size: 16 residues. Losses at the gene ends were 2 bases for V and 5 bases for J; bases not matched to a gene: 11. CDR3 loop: CATSRPNSRTGYGYTF. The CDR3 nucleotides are TGTGCCACCAGCAGACCAAACTCTCGGACAGGATATGGCTACACCTTC.

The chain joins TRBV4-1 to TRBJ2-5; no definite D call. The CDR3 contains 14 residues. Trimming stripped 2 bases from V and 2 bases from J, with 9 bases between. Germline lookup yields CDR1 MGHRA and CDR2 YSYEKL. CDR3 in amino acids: CASSQQVTQETQYF. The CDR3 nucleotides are TGCGCCAGCAGCCAACAGGTCACTCAAGAGACCCAGTACTTC.

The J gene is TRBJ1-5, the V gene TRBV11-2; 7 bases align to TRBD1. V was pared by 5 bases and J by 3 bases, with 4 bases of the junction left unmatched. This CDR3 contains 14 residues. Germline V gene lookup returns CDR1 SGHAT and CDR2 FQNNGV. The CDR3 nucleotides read TGTGCCAGCAGCCGAGACAGGGCCAATCAGCCCCAGCATTTT. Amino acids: CASSRDRANQPQHF.

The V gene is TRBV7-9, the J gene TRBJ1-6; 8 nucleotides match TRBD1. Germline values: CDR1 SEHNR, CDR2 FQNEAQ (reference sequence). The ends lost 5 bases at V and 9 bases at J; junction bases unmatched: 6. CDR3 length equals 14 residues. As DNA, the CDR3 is TGTGCCAGCAGCCGACAGGGGATGGGTTCACCCCTCCACTTT. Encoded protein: CASSRQGMGSPLHF.

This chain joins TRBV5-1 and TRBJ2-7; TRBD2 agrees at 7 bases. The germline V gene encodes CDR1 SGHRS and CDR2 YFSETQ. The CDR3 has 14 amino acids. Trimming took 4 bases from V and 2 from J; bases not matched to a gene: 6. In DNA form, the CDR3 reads TGCGCCAGCAGCCGTGCGGGGGAGACCTACGAGCAGTACTTC. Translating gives CASSRAGETYEQYF.

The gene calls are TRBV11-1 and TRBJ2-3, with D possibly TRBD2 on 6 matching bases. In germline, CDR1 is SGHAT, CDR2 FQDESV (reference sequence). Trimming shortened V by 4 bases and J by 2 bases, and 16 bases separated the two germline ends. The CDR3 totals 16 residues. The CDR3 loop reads CASSSASSGDTDTQYF. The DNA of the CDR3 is TGTGCCAGCAGCTCCGCAAGTTCGGGGGACACAGATACGCAGTATTTT.

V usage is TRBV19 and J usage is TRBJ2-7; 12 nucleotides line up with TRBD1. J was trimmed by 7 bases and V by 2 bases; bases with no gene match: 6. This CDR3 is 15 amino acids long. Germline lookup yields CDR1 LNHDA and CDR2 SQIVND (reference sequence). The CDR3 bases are TGTGCCAGTAGTATACCGGGACAGGGGGCGCGGGAGCAGTACTTC. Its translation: CASSIPGQGAREQYF.

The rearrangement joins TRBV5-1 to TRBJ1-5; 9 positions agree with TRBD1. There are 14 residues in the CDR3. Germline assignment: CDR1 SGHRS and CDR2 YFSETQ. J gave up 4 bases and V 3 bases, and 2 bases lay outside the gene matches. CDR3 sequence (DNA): TGCGCCAGCAGCTACGGGACAGGGAATCAGCCCCAGCATTTT. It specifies CASSYGTGNQPQHF.

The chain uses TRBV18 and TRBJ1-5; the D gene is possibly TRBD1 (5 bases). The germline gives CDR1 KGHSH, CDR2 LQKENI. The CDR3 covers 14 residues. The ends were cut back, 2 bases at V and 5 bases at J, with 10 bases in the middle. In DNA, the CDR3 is TGTGCCAGCTCACCAATTGGACACGATCAGCCCCAGCATTTT. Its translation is CASSPIGHDQPQHF.

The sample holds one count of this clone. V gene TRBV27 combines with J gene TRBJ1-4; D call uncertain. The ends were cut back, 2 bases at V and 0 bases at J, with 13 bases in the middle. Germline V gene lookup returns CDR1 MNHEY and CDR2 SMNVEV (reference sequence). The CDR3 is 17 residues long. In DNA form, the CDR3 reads TGTGCCAGCAGTTTAGATTCTGGCAGAACAACTAATGAAAAACTGTTTTTT. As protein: CASSLDSGRTTNEKLFF.

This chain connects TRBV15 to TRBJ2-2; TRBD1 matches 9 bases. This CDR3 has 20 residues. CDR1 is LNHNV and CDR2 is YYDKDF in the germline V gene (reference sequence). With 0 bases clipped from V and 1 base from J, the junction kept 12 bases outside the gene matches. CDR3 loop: CATSRDPVSGTGMNTGELFF. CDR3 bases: TGTGCCACCAGCAGAGATCCCGTGTCAGGGACAGGGATGAACACCGGGGAGCTGTTTTTT. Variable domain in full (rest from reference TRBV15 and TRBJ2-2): DAMVIQNPRYQVTQFGKPVTLSCSQTLNHNVMYWYQQKSSQAPKLLFHYYDKDFNNEADTPDNFQSRRPNTSFCFLDIRSPGLGDTAMYLCATSRDPVSGTGMNTGELFFGEGSRLTVL.

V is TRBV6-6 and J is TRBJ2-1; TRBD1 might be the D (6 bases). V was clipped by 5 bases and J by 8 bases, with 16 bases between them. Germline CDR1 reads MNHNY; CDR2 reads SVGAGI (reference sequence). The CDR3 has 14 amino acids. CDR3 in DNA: TGTGCCAGCAGTGCACTGGGCAGGGGTTATGAGCAGTTCTTC. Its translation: CASSALGRGYEQFF.

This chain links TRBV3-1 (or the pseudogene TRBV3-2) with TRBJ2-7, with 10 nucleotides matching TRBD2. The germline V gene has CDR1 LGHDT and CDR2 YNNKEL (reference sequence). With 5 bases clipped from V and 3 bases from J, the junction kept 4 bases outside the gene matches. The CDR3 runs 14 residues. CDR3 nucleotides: TGTGCCAGCAGCGACACTAGCGGGGACTACGAGCAGTACTTC. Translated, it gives CASSDTSGDYEQYF.

The CDR3 protein is CASSSTGGHQPQHF. The CDR3 DNA reads as TGTGCCAGCAGTTCTACAGGGGGCCATCAGCCCCAGCATTTT. The chain has TRBV7-2 and TRBJ1-5; TRBD1 matches at 9 bases. CDR1 and CDR2 from the germline V gene are SGHTA and FQGNSA. CDR3 length: 14 residues. V dropped 6 bases and J dropped 5; count of bases not matched to a gene: 5.

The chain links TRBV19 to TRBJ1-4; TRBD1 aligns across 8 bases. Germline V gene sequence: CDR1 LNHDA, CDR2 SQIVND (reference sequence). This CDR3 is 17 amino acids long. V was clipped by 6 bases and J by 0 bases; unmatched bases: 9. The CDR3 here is CASREDREEATNEKLFF. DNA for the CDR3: TGTGCCAGTAGGGAGGACAGGGAGGAAGCAACTAATGAAAAACTGTTTTTT.

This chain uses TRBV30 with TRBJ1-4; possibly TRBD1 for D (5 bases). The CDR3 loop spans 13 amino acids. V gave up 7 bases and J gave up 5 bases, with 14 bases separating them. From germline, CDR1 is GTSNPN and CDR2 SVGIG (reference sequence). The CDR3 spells CALRGTANEKLFF. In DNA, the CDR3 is TGTGCCTTACGGGGGACGGCGAATGAAAAACTGTTTTTT.

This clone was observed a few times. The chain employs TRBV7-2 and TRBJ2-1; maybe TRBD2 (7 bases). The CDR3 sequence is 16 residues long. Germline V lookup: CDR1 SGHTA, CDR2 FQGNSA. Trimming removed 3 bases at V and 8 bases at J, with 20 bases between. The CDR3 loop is CASSFTFGGGTDEQFF. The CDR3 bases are TGTGCCAGCAGCTTTACTTTTGGCGGGGGCACGGATGAGCAGTTCTTC.

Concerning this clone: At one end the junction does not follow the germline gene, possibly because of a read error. CDR3 sequence reads: CASSFPTVSSGNTIYF. The CDR3 region has the DNA TGTGCTAGCAGCTTCCCGACAGTGAGCTCTGGAAACACCATATATTTT. The chain joins TRBV7-7 to TRBJ1-3, with a tentative D call TRBD1 (5 bases). Germline V CDR1 and CDR2: SSHAT, FNYEAQ (reference sequence). The CDR3 contains 16 residues.

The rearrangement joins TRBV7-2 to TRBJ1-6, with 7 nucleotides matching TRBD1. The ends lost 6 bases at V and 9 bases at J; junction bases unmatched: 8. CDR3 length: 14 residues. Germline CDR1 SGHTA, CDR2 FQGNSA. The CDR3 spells CASSVQGVISPLHF. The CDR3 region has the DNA TGTGCCAGCAGTGTTCAGGGGGTTATTTCACCCCTCCACTTT.

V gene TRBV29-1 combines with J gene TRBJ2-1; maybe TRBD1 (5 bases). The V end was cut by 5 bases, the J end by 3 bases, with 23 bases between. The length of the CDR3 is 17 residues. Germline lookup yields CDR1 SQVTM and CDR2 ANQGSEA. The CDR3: CSVLGNRQINSYNEQFF. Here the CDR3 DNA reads TGCAGCGTTTTGGGAAACCGACAGATTAATAGCTACAATGAGCAGTTCTTC.

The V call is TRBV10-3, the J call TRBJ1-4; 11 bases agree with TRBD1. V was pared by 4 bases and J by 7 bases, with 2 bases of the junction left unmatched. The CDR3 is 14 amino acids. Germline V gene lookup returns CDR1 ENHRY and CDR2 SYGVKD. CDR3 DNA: TGTGCCATCAGTGGGACAGGGGGCGGTGAAAAACTGTTTTTT. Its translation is CAISGTGGGEKLFF.

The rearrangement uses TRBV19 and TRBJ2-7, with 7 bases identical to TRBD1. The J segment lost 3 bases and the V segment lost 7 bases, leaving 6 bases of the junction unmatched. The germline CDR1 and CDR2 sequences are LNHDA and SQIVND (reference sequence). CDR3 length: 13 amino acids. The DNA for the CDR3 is TGTGCCAGTAAAAGGGGGCCCCTCTACGAGCAGTACTTC. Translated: CASKRGPLYEQYF.

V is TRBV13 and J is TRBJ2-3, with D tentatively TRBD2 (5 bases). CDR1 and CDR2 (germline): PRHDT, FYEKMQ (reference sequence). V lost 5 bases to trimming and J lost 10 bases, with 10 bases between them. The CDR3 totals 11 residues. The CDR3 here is CASSLTGAQYF. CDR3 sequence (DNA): TGTGCCAGCAGCCTCACCGGGGCGCAGTATTTT.